This TCR beta chain was recovered during a study of CD8 T cell repertoires and HIV-1 epitope variants. Study-level information: Twenty-five autologous and known Gag and Nef epitope variant peptides each stimulated T cells separately. Enriched T cells were co-cultured with equal autologous T cell-negative cells. Points from the study as a whole: Beta chains alone show antigen proliferation, not cytokine profile or function. Most of the nine antigen-specific clonotypes appeared cross-reactive to autologous or escape variants.

Germline V gene lookup returns CDR1 SGHDT and CDR2 YYEEEE. The CDR3 runs 14 residues. V lost 3 bases to trimming and J lost 2 bases, with 12 bases between them. On this clone itself: As yet, its antigen is unknown.

Method: immunoSEQ multiplex PCR; TCRdb's copy keeps in-frame clones and lacks some. The sample records roughly 980 clones, around two thirds being singletons. Sequencing was done on a sample of cultured CD8+ T cells derived from PBMCs. The chain links TRBV5-6 to TRBJ2-7; TRBD1 or TRBD2 may be the D gene (7 bases each). This TCR was recovered from a male donor with HIV. CDR3 loop: CASSSGGAPYEQYF. The CDR3 DNA follows: TGTGCCAGCAGCTCAGGGGGGGCCCCCTACGAGCAGTACTTC. Full variable domain (rest looked up from reference TRBV5-6 and TRBJ2-7): DAGVTQSPTHLIKTRGQQVTLRCSPKSGHDTVSWYQQALGQGPQFIFQYYEEEERQRGNFPDRFSGHQFPNYSSELNVNALLLGDSALYLCASSSGGAPYEQYFGPGTRLTVT.